Each of the 28 T cell receptor beta chains below was sequenced from the same sample in a study of T cells in Graves' hyperthyroidism and ophthalmopathy (dated by TCRdb to about 2019). The library came from multiplex PCR. Reads for this sample came from an Illumina HiSeq 2000. TCR beta CDR3 regions were amplified from RNA transcripts. For the first round of RT-PCR on the TCR CDR3, the HTBI primer set was used together with the Qiagen OneStep RT-PCR kit. TCRdb trimmed the raw reads at Q25, called clones with MiXCR and kept productive beta chains. Identical CDR3 proteins give one entry, which carries the most common genes and DNA. The sample data list some 760,000 distinct CDR3 sequences, and less than 15% of these were observed just once. About 9.4% of the sample is taken by the ten largest. The sequencing input was blood. These receptors were collected from a woman between 18 and 30 years old with Graves' hyperthyroidism.

The CDR3 here is CSVEGARWYGYTF. The CDR3 nucleotides read TGCAGCGTTGAGGGGGCGCGATGGTATGGCTACACCTTC. V gene TRBV29-1 combines with J gene TRBJ1-2; the D gene is possibly TRBD1 (6 bases). The CDR3 has 13 amino acids. Trimming took 3 bases from V and 5 from J, leaving 13 bases between them. CDR1 is SQVTM and CDR2 is ANQGSEA in the germline V gene.

This clonotype was counted many times. This rearrangement joins TRBV2 to TRBJ1-5, with TRBD1 matching over 8 bases. The germline CDR1 and CDR2 sequences are SNHLY and FYNNEI. Unmatched junction bases numbered 8, after V lost 5 bases and J lost 5 bases. CDR3 length: 15 amino acids. The CDR3 sequence: CASSLQGGAYQPQHF. The CDR3 coding sequence is TGTGCCAGCAGTCTACAGGGGGGGGCCTATCAGCCCCAGCATTTT.

With respect to this clonotype: One junction end disagrees with the germline gene, perhaps due to a read error. The chain uses TRBV9 and TRBJ2-5; no definite D call. The CDR3 has 8 amino acids. CDR1 is SGDLS and CDR2 is YYNGEE in the germline V gene. For the CDR3, the DNA is TGTGCCAGCAGCCCCCGGGACTTC. It is translated as CASSPRDF.

The chain joins TRBV12-3 or TRBV12-4 to TRBJ2-1; D uncertain. Between the trimmed V and J ends, which lost 3 bases and 0 bases, there was a span of 6 bases. There are 14 residues in the CDR3. DNA for the CDR3: TGTGCCAGCAGTTTCTCGAACTCCTACAATGAGCAGTTCTTC. Its translation is CASSFSNSYNEQFF.

This clonotype has just a few counts. The gene calls are TRBV2 and TRBJ2-3; D unresolved. The DNA end is more similar to TRBJ1-5, so the J call may be wrong. This CDR3 region has 13 residues. In germline, CDR1 is SNHLY, CDR2 FYNNEI. The CDR3 loop is CASSEPGVDTQHF. The CDR3 region has the DNA TGTGCCAGCAGCGAGCCCGGGGTAGATACGCAGCATTTT.

This clonotype was counted ten times or more. The chain combines TRBV30 with TRBJ2-3; D may be TRBD1 (6 bases). Trimming left V 3 bases short and J 0 bases short, with 13 bases between. Germline V gives CDR1 GTSNPN, CDR2 SVGIG (reference sequence). CDR3 length equals 15 residues. Here the CDR3 reads CAWSRGGSSTDTQYF. The CDR3 DNA reads as TGTGCCTGGAGCCGAGGGGGATCTAGCACAGATACGCAGTATTTT.

This clonotype was found many times. The chain recombines TRBV2 with TRBJ2-5; D gene ambiguous. The germline gives CDR1 SNHLY, CDR2 FYNNEI. The V end was cut by 7 bases, the J end by 1 base, with 7 bases between. This CDR3 is 12 amino acids long. The CDR3 nucleotides read TGTGCCAGCAAAGGGTCCCAAGAGACCCAGTACTTC. It yields the protein CASKGSQETQYF.

This clonotype was recorded many times. The rearrangement uses TRBV29-1 and TRBJ2-7, with a weak D call TRBD2 (6 bases). Germline CDR1 SQVTM, CDR2 ANQGSEA. The V and J ends lost 3 bases and 0 bases respectively, with 9 bases between them. The CDR3 is made up of 13 amino acids. As DNA, the CDR3 is TGCAGCGTTGAGGCTAGCGACTCCTACGAGCAGTACTTC. Amino acids: CSVEASDSYEQYF.

There are a few counts of this clonotype. This rearrangement joins TRBV20-1 to TRBJ2-7, with D perhaps given as TRBD1 or TRBD2 (6 bases each). The CDR3 length is 14 residues. From germline, CDR1 is DFQATT and CDR2 SNEGSKA (reference sequence). Trimming left V 0 bases short and J 1 base short, with 10 bases between. The CDR3, as DNA: TGCAGTGCTAGAGATCTAGGGGGGTCCTACGAGCAGTACTTC. It codes for CSARDLGGSYEQYF.

This clonotype has only a few counts. Written as DNA, the CDR3 is TGTGCCAGCAGCTTTGGCAGGGGGCATCAGAATGAGCAGTTCTTC. Translated, it gives CASSFGRGHQNEQFF. The rearrangement uses TRBV5-8 and TRBJ2-1; the match to TRBD1 covers 8 bases. Germline-derived CDR1 and CDR2 are SGHTS and YDEGEE. This CDR3 has 15 amino acids. Losses at the gene ends were 2 bases for V and 7 bases for J; bases not matched to a gene: 8.

The chain carries TRBV3-1 and TRBJ2-5; 9 positions match TRBD2. CDR1 is LGHDT, CDR2 YNNKEL, per germline (reference sequence). The CDR3 spans 16 residues. Germline trimming cut 0 bases from V and 5 bases from J; bases unmatched to any gene: 7. As DNA, the CDR3 is TGTGCCAGCAGCCAAGATGGGCTAGCGGGAAGGGAGACCCAGTACTTC. Protein: CASSQDGLAGRETQYF.

This clonotype was detected many times. The rearrangement joins TRBV20-1 to TRBJ2-7, with 11 bases aligning to TRBD2. V shed 3 bases, J shed 6 bases, and the junction held 19 bases outside the gene matches. The CDR3 runs 18 residues. CDR1 is DFQATT and CDR2 is SNEGSKA in the germline V gene (reference sequence). CDR3 in amino acids: CSASHQLSGRAVRGEQYF. The CDR3 region has the DNA TGCAGTGCTAGCCACCAACTTAGCGGGAGGGCCGTAAGGGGCGAGCAGTACTTC.

A remark on this clonotype: Being one base from a much bigger clone, this may be a read error. The chain joins TRBV15 to TRBJ1-6; 9 bases match TRBD1. From germline, CDR1 is LNHNV and CDR2 YYDKDF (reference sequence). The CDR3 extends over 13 amino acids. CDR3 amino acids: CVTAGTGNSPLHF. CDR3 DNA sequence: TGTGTCACGGCCGGGACAGGGAATTCACCCCTCCACTTT.

This clonotype was counted only a few times. This chain links TRBV29-1 with TRBJ1-4, with D perhaps matching TRBD1 (5 bases). The germline V and J ends were trimmed by 4 bases and 8 bases, with 20 bases remaining between them. The CDR3 contains 15 residues. From germline, CDR1 is SQVTM and CDR2 ANQGSEA. CDR3 sequence reads: CSVGLRGALGEKLFF. The CDR3 DNA sequence: TGCAGCGTTGGATTGAGAGGGGCGCTAGGGGAAAAACTGTTTTTT.

This clonotype has ten or more counts. The rearrangement joins TRBV20-1 to TRBJ2-5; D remains unclear. The germline V gene has CDR1 DFQATT and CDR2 SNEGSKA (reference sequence). V lost 4 bases and J 1 base, leaving 10 bases between the germline ends. This CDR3 contains 13 residues. The CDR3: CSATLSAQETQYF. The CDR3, as DNA: TGCAGTGCTACTCTCTCAGCCCAAGAGACCCAGTACTTC.

In its sample, this clonotype was seen many times. V and J are TRBV18 and TRBJ2-3; 10 bases are shared with TRBD2. With V trimmed by 2 bases and J by 4 bases, 12 bases remained unmatched. Per the germline V gene, CDR1 is KGHSH and CDR2 is LQKENI. This CDR3 has 18 residues. Here the CDR3 DNA reads TGTGCCAGCTCACCAAGGCCTAGCGGGAGAGCTGGGGCAGATACGCAGTATTTT. Its translation is CASSPRPSGRAGADTQYF.

This clonotype was counted many times. The chain couples TRBV27 to TRBJ2-7, with 8 bases identical to TRBD1. V was clipped by 6 bases and J by 8 bases; unmatched bases: 15. Germline V CDR1 and CDR2: MNHEY, SMNVEV (reference sequence). This CDR3 has 15 residues. DNA of the CDR3: TGTGCCAGCAGCTCCCTGACAGGGGTGTTGGTCAAGCAGTACTTC. This codes for CASSSLTGVLVKQYF.

This clonotype was observed at least ten times. The chain carries TRBV18 and TRBJ2-7; a possible D gene is TRBD2 (5 bases). Germline CDR1 and CDR2: KGHSH and LQKENI. V was cut by 3 bases and J by 3 bases, with 15 bases left in between. CDR3 length equals 15 residues. The CDR3 here is CASSPPGSSSYEQYF. The DNA for the CDR3 is TGTGCCAGCTCACCCCCCGGTTCTAGCAGCTACGAGCAGTACTTC.

This clonotype has ten or more counts. The chain is built from TRBV11-1 and TRBJ2-3; 12 positions agree with TRBD2. The CDR3 is 18 amino acids. Germline lookup yields CDR1 SGHAT and CDR2 FQDESV (reference sequence). The V and J ends lost 5 bases and 4 bases, in that order; junction bases with no gene match: 13. DNA of the CDR3: TGTGCCAGCAGCACCAGGAGGCTAGCGGGAGGGCCCGCAGATACGCAGTATTTT. This gives the protein CASSTRRLAGGPADTQYF.

This clonotype showed up many times. The J gene is TRBJ1-2, the V gene TRBV18; D remains ambiguous. V shed 2 bases and J shed 2 bases, with 3 bases lying between them. CDR3 size: 12 residues. The germline gives CDR1 KGHSH, CDR2 LQKENI. The CDR3 DNA is TGTGCCAGCTCACCAGGAAACTATGGCTACACCTTC. Protein product: CASSPGNYGYTF.

The V call is TRBV7-3, the J call TRBJ2-3, with D maybe TRBD1 (6 bases). The V gene lost 4 bases and the J gene lost 6 bases, with 17 bases spanning the gap. In germline, CDR1 is SGHTA, CDR2 FQGTGA. The CDR3 spans 15 residues. As DNA, the CDR3 is TGTGCCAGCAGCTCCGGGACATGGGCTTACGATACGCAGTATTTT. Protein: CASSSGTWAYDTQYF.

This clonotype was recorded at least ten times. The rearrangement joins TRBV3-1 to TRBJ2-1; TRBD1 matches at 7 bases. Losses at the gene ends were 6 bases for V and 5 bases for J; bases not matched to a gene: 7. The CDR3 has 14 amino acids. Germline CDR1 LGHDT, CDR2 YNNKEL (reference sequence). CDR3 bases: TGTGCCAGCAGAGTGACAGGGAACAACAATGAGCAGTTCTTC. It encodes CASRVTGNNNEQFF.

The table lists this clonotype with many counts. The V call is TRBV28, the J call TRBJ2-5; TRBD1 or TRBD2 may be the D gene (5 bases each). CDR3 length equals 14 residues. Per the germline V gene, CDR1 is MDHEN and CDR2 is SYDVKM. Trimming pared 8 bases from V and 5 bases from J, leaving 18 bases between. The CDR3 nucleotides are TGTGCCAGCGAAGAGCCGACAGCGGTCGAGACCCAGTACTTC. Protein: CASEEPTAVETQYF.

This clonotype was seen many times. V usage is TRBV5-1 and J usage is TRBJ2-3, with 7 bases that match TRBD2. The germline gives CDR1 SGHRS, CDR2 YFSETQ. Losses at the gene ends were 2 bases for V and 1 base for J; bases not matched to a gene: 13. CDR3 length: 18 residues. CDR3 in DNA: TGCGCCAGCAGCTTCCCCTGGGAGAAGCGGGGAGGCACAGATACGCAGTATTTT. Translation: CASSFPWEKRGGTDTQYF.

This clonotype was seen ten or more times. This sequence joins TRBV7-2 and TRBJ1-5, with D unresolved. The germline V gene encodes CDR1 SGHTA and CDR2 FQGNSA. V dropped 2 bases and J dropped 4 bases, with 6 bases sitting between them. This CDR3 is built from 13 residues. The CDR3 loop reads CASSLWQNQPQHF. The CDR3 nucleotides read TGTGCCAGCAGCTTATGGCAGAATCAGCCCCAGCATTTT.

A note on this clonotype: A read error may explain this, as a much larger clone is one base away. The chain links TRBV18 to TRBJ2-1; D is undetermined. V dropped 0 bases and J dropped 10 bases, with 7 bases sitting between them. The CDR3 has 12 amino acids. Germline V lookup: CDR1 KGHSH, CDR2 LQKENI. The CDR3 sequence is CASSPPTGEQFF. DNA of the CDR3: TGTGCCAGCTCACCACCGACGGGCGAGCAGTTCTTC.

This clonotype showed up many times. The V gene is TRBV10-2, the J gene TRBJ2-1, with TRBD2 matching over 12 bases. The CDR3 runs 15 residues. Germline V gives CDR1 WSHSY, CDR2 SAAADI. V was clipped by 4 bases and J by 9 bases; unmatched bases: 7. CDR3 loop: CASSAGLAGRGEQFF. The CDR3 DNA reads TGCGCCAGCAGTGCCGGACTAGCGGGAAGGGGTGAGCAGTTCTTC.

This clonotype was observed a handful of times. V gene TRBV6-5 combines with J gene TRBJ2-5, with D perhaps matching TRBD1 or TRBD2 (5 bases each). Between the trimmed V and J ends, which lost 0 bases and 0 bases, there was a span of 5 bases. The CDR3 totals 14 residues. Germline CDR1 reads MNHEY; CDR2 reads SVGAGI. The CDR3 region has the DNA TGTGCCAGCAGTTACTCGGGACACCAAGAGACCCAGTACTTC. It codes for CASSYSGHQETQYF.